This T cell receptor (beta chain) was recovered during a study of CD8 T cells in Susac syndrome. Notes on the study in general: Clonal expansion was not observed in the Susac syndrome CD4+ T cell repertoires.

The authors reverse transcribed roughly 0.5 to 1 ug RNA with random hexamers. An immunoSEQ multiplex PCR generated amplified TCR beta CDR3 products spanning 54 Vbeta and 13 Jbeta. Via MiXCR, TCRdb re-called the immunoSEQ multiplex PCR reads, giving one row per CDR3 protein. The sample includes under 200,000 distinct CDR3 sequences, approximately 94% seen only once; the top ten take 0.12%. Trimming cost V 0 bases and J 5 bases, with 13 bases left between them. Germline CDR1 and CDR2: SEHNR and FQNEAQ (reference sequence). This CDR3 comprises 15 residues. In the case of this clonotype: Its antigen is not identified.

CD8+ and CD4+ T cells circulating in blood were sequenced for TCR beta. FACS enriched CD8+ TEMRA cells, while bulk CD8+ and CD4+ were negatively isolated. The rearrangement uses TRBV7-9 and TRBJ2-5, with D perhaps given as TRBD1 or TRBD2 (5 bases each). This sequence originates from a human donor with Susac syndrome. Sample: CD4+ T cells from PBMCs. CDR3 DNA: TGTGCCAGCAGCTTAGCGCATGGGGGTTCGGAGACCCAGTACTTC. As protein: CASSLAHGGSETQYF. The variable domain in full, with the rest retrieved from reference TRBV7-9 and TRBJ2-5, is DTGVSQNPRHKITKRGQNVTFRCDPISEHNRLYWYRQTLGQGPEFLTYFQNEAQLEKSRLLSDRFSAERPKGSFSTLEIQRTEQGDSAMYLCASSLAHGGSETQYFGPGTRLLVL.